These 23 T cell receptor beta chains were sequenced from one sample in a study of CD8 T cells in ankylosing spondylitis. Findings of the study overall: A motif in TCR beta, a set of eight highly homologous variants, appeared characteristic of ankylosing spondylitis blood.

No antigen has been identified for these receptors. TCRdb re-analysed the 5' RACE reads in MiXCR, keeping a single row per CDR3 protein. There are some 700,000 distinct CDR3 sequences in the sample; around 17% occur only once, and 19% lies in the top ten. Sequencing was performed on blood, either unsorted or a sorted T cell fraction (not recorded which). These receptors were obtained from a male donor with ankylosing spondylitis.

This clonotype has more than one count but fewer than ten. The chain carries TRBV7-9 and TRBJ1-4; D is perhaps TRBD1 (6 bases). V was clipped by 5 bases and J by 4 bases, with 11 bases between them. The V gene's germline CDR1 is SEHNR and CDR2 FQNEAQ (reference sequence). CDR3 length: 14 residues. The CDR3 reads CASSPQGRNEKLFF. The DNA of the CDR3 is TGTGCCAGCAGCCCCCAGGGGCGTAATGAAAAACTGTTTTTT. The whole variable domain, filled in from reference TRBV7-9 and TRBJ1-4, reads DTGVSQNPRHKITKRGQNVTFRCDPISEHNRLYWYRQTLGQGPEFLTYFQNEAQLEKSRLLSDRFSAERPKGSFSTLEIQRTEQGDSAMYLCASSPQGRNEKLFFGSGTQLSVL.

This rearrangement joins TRBV5-1 to TRBJ2-1, with D possibly being TRBD2 (6 bases). Germline V gene data show CDR1 as SGHRS and CDR2 as YFSETQ. CDR3 length equals 13 residues. Trimming shortened V by 7 bases and J by 13 bases, and 21 bases separated the two germline ends. In DNA form, the CDR3 reads TGCGCCAGCTCCCGGACTGTCGGGGGTTCCCAGTTCTTC. It codes for CASSRTVGGSQFF.

This clonotype showed up many times. The rearrangement uses TRBV12-3 or TRBV12-4 and TRBJ1-5; D gene ambiguous. Trimming left V 3 bases short and J 0 bases short, with 6 bases between. There are 14 residues in the CDR3. The CDR3 sequence: CASSLGNSNQPQHF. DNA of the CDR3: TGTGCCAGCAGTTTGGGAAATAGCAATCAGCCCCAGCATTTT.

This chain links TRBV7-2 with TRBJ1-4; D uncertain. CDR1 is SGHTA, CDR2 FQGNSA, per germline. This CDR3 region has 14 residues. V was shortened by 4 bases and J by 7 bases, with 13 bases between the two germline ends. The CDR3 spells CASSSSPVVEKLFF. The CDR3 DNA reads as TGTGCCAGCAGCTCCTCTCCCGTGGTTGAAAAACTGTTTTTT.

Only a few counts were recorded for this clonotype. The rearrangement joins TRBV12-3 or TRBV12-4 to TRBJ2-3; D call uncertain. The CDR3 loop spans 13 amino acids. Trimming removed 3 bases at V and 3 bases at J, with 7 bases between. The CDR3 spells CASSLSETDTQYF. In nucleotides, the CDR3 is TGTGCCAGCAGTTTGTCCGAGACAGATACGCAGTATTTT.

The chain joins TRBV4-3 to TRBJ2-7; no reliable D call. There are 14 residues in the CDR3. Germline V gene data show CDR1 as LGHNA and CDR2 as YSLEER. Trimming took 0 bases from V and 7 from J, leaving 13 bases between them. The CDR3 DNA reads TGCGCCAGCAGCCAAGACTTAACCAGTGGGGAGCAGTACTTC. Its protein product is CASSQDLTSGEQYF.

The chain combines TRBV20-1 with TRBJ2-7; a possible D gene is TRBD2 (6 bases). Per germline, CDR1 DFQATT and CDR2 SNEGSKA (reference sequence). The CDR3 loop spans 14 amino acids. Trimming removed 6 bases from V and 5 bases from J, with 20 bases in between. The CDR3 bases are TGCAGTGCCAGGCGGGAACTGAGAGGTGACGAGCAGTACTTC. It is translated as CSARRELRGDEQYF.

The chain links TRBV29-1 to TRBJ2-3; TRBD2 aligns across 9 bases. V trimming: 4 bases; J trimming: 3 bases; junction bases outside the gene matches: 11. Germline V gene data show CDR1 as SQVTM and CDR2 as ANQGSEA. CDR3 length: 16 residues. In DNA, the CDR3 is TGCAGCGTTGGAAGGCTAGCGGGGATGGGGACAGATACGCAGTATTTT. Protein: CSVGRLAGMGTDTQYF.

This clonotype was detected only a few times. The CDR3 bases are TGCGCCAGCAGCTTAAGACCAGGGCATGAGCAGTTCTTC. It codes for CASSLRPGHEQFF. V and J are TRBV5-1 and TRBJ2-1, with a weak D call TRBD1 (5 bases). The CDR3 consists of 13 residues. Germline CDR1 reads SGHRS; CDR2 reads YFSETQ. V lost 2 bases to trimming and J lost 8 bases, with 11 bases between them. Together with reference TRBV5-1 and TRBJ2-1, the CDR3 gives the full variable domain: KAGVTQTPRYLIKTRGQQVTLSCSPISGHRSVSWYQQTPGQGLQFLFEYFSETQRNKGNFPGRFSGRQFSNSRSEMNVSTLELGDSALYLCASSLRPGHEQFFGPGTRLTVL.

V usage is TRBV20-1 and J usage is TRBJ2-7; no clear D. The CDR3 sequence is 15 residues long. V was trimmed by 2 bases and J by 0 bases, leaving 14 bases between them. CDR1 and CDR2 (germline): DFQATT, SNEGSKA (reference sequence). CDR3 amino acids: CSARLPWGSSYEQYF. The CDR3 bases are TGCAGTGCTAGACTTCCTTGGGGTTCCTCCTACGAGCAGTACTTC.

The CDR3 region is CATSMVQGAGETQYF. The DNA for the CDR3 is TGTGCCACCAGCATGGTACAGGGGGCTGGGGAGACCCAGTACTTC. The chain combines TRBV15 with TRBJ2-5, with 9 bases fitting TRBD1. The length of the CDR3 is 15 residues. V trimming: 4 bases; J trimming: 5 bases; junction bases outside the gene matches: 8. The V gene's germline CDR1 is LNHNV and CDR2 YYDKDF (reference sequence).

V and J are TRBV2 and TRBJ1-2; D is uncertain. Germline assignment: CDR1 SNHLY and CDR2 FYNNEI. This CDR3 region has 12 residues. Trimming took 2 bases from V and 4 from J, leaving 5 bases between them. The CDR3 DNA reads TGTGCCAGCAGTGAAAGCTTCTATGGCTACACCTTC. Residues: CASSESFYGYTF.

Only a few counts were recorded for this clonotype. The chain recombines TRBV29-1 with TRBJ2-1, with TRBD2 as a possible D gene (7 bases). CDR1 and CDR2 from the germline V gene are SQVTM and ANQGSEA. Deletions cut 4 bases from V and 6 bases from J, with 22 bases between. The length of the CDR3 is 16 residues. The CDR3: CSVGGQSLPGGNEQFF. As DNA, the CDR3 is TGCAGCGTTGGAGGACAGTCTCTTCCGGGGGGCAATGAGCAGTTCTTC.

This clonotype was detected many times. The genes are TRBV29-1 and TRBJ2-7, with D perhaps matching TRBD1 (5 bases). Germline CDR1 is SQVTM and CDR2 is ANQGSEA. Trimming took 4 bases from V and 6 from J, leaving 10 bases between them. This CDR3 contains 11 residues. DNA for the CDR3: TGCAGCGTTGCTAGGGGTAGCGAGCAGTACTTC. It codes for CSVARGSEQYF.

This clonotype was counted ten times or more. V and J are TRBV2 and TRBJ1-1; D gene unclear. The germline gives CDR1 SNHLY, CDR2 FYNNEI. Trimming removed 6 bases at V and 4 bases at J, with 12 bases between. This CDR3 has 13 amino acids. The CDR3 coding sequence is TGTGCCAGCAGAACCGAACTGGCCACTGAAGCTTTCTTT. As protein: CASRTELATEAFF.

The chain employs TRBV6-1 and TRBJ2-1; 7 nucleotides agree with TRBD1. This CDR3 contains 15 residues. CDR1 is MNHNS, CDR2 SASEGT, per germline. V gave up 5 bases and J gave up 3 bases; unmatched junction bases: 7. CDR3 nucleotides: TGTGCCAGCAGTCCCGGGACAGCAAACTACAATGAGCAGTTCTTC. Protein sequence: CASSPGTANYNEQFF.

The rearrangement links TRBV5-6 to TRBJ1-4; D is unclear. The ends were cut back, 0 bases at V and 0 bases at J, with 6 bases in the middle. This CDR3 is built from 15 residues. Germline-derived CDR1 and CDR2 are SGHDT and YYEEEE. CDR3 protein: CASSLVAATNEKLFF. The CDR3 DNA reads TGTGCCAGCAGCTTGGTGGCTGCAACTAATGAAAAACTGTTTTTT.

The chain's CDR3 is CASSLGGSPLEQYF. CDR3 DNA: TGTGCCAGCAGTTTAGGCGGGAGCCCCTTGGAGCAGTACTTC. The J gene is TRBJ2-7, the V gene TRBV28; 7 nucleotides match TRBD2. CDR3 length: 14 amino acids. The V segment lost 2 bases and the J segment 7 bases; nucleotides outside the gene matches: 8. From germline, CDR1 is MDHEN and CDR2 SYDVKM.

The chain joins TRBV20-1 to TRBJ2-7; D perhaps matches TRBD1 (7 bases). Germline V gene data show CDR1 as DFQATT and CDR2 as SNEGSKA (reference sequence). This CDR3 region has 16 residues. Trimming pared 0 bases from V and 7 bases from J, leaving 22 bases between. This CDR3 is CSARDLRAGGLREQYF. The CDR3 DNA is TGCAGTGCTAGAGATCTTCGGGCAGGGGGGTTGAGGGAGCAGTACTTC.

This clonotype was detected a few times. The rearrangement uses TRBV4-2 and TRBJ1-1; D gene uncertain. Germline CDR1 and CDR2: LGHNA and YNFKEQ. The length of the CDR3 is 15 residues. V was pared by 0 bases and J by 4 bases, with 12 bases between. Here the CDR3 reads CASSQDGERSTEAFF. Written as DNA, the CDR3 is TGTGCCAGCAGCCAAGATGGGGAGAGGAGCACTGAAGCTTTCTTT.

This chain connects TRBV10-3 to TRBJ2-7, with 9 bases identical to TRBD1. This CDR3 has 15 amino acids. V lost 4 bases, J lost 5 bases, and 9 bases stayed unmatched. Germline CDR1 is ENHRY and CDR2 is SYGVKD. The CDR3 DNA follows: TGTGCCATCAGTGGGCTGGGACAGGGCCCCAACGAGCAGTACTTC. Its translation is CAISGLGQGPNEQYF.

The gene calls are TRBV7-9 and TRBJ2-1; D gene uncertain. CDR1 and CDR2 (germline): SEHNR, FQNEAQ (reference sequence). V lost 5 bases, J lost 7 bases, and 18 bases lay in between. This CDR3 comprises 15 residues. For the CDR3, the DNA is TGTGCCAGCAGCCTACTTCTATACCTAACAAATGAGCAGTTCTTC. Its translation is CASSLLLYLTNEQFF.

The chain uses TRBV10-3 and TRBJ2-5; the match to TRBD1 covers 7 bases. Germline values: CDR1 ENHRY, CDR2 SYGVKD. The junction had 2 bases not matched to a gene; V was cut back by 10 bases and J by 3 bases. The CDR3 has 11 residues. The chain's CDR3 is CATTGEETQYF. The CDR3 nucleotides read TGTGCCACCACAGGGGAAGAGACCCAGTACTTC.